This T cell receptor beta chain was recovered during a study of OX40 agonist ivuxolimab in advanced cancers. Study-wide context: A history of anti-PD-1, anti-PD-L1 or anti-CTLA-4 therapy was acceptable, and over 35% had some. Whole-study findings and limits: Antigen targets of the expanded peripheral T cells went undetermined.

Blood sampling was done at baseline, cycle 4 day 1, and cycle 7 day 1. This clone was detected only a few times. What it recognizes is unknown. Sequencing was performed with immunoSEQ multiplex PCR; in TCRdb, only in-frame clones are kept and a portion is missing. The sample consists of 100,000 to 150,000 clones, around 95% of them appearing once. This CDR3 spans 14 amino acids. V shed 1 base and J shed 5 bases, with 10 bases lying between them. Germline CDR1 reads SGHRS; CDR2 reads YFSETQ. The chain employs TRBV5-1 and TRBJ2-1; D is unclear. The receptor's source is an adult with an advanced solid tumor such as melanoma, head and neck, liver or kidney cancer. The sequences come from CD4+ or CD8+ T cells sorted from blood, collected in a trial of the OX40 agonist ivuxolimab. CDR3 amino acids: CASSLRSENNEQFF. CDR3 coding DNA: TGCGCCAGCAGCTTGAGGTCGGAAAACAATGAGCAGTTCTTC.